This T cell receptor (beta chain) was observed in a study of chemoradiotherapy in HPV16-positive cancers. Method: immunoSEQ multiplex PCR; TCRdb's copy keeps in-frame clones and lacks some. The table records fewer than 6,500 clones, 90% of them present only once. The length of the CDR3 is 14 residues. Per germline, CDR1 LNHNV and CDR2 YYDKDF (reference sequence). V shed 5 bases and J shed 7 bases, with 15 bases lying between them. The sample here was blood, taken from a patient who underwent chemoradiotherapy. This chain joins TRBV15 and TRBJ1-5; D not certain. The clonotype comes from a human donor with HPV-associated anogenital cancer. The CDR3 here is CATSQVGWEQPQHF. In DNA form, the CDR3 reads TGTGCCACCAGCCAGGTGGGTTGGGAGCAGCCCCAGCATTTT. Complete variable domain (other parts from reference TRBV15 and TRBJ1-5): DAMVIQNPRYQVTQFGKPVTLSCSQTLNHNVMYWYQQKSSQAPKLLFHYYDKDFNNEADTPDNFQSRRPNTSFCFLDIRSPGLGDTAMYLCATSQVGWEQPQHFGDGTRLSIL.